There are a few counts of the clone carrying this T cell receptor beta chain. Its antigen is undetermined. The data stem from a study of response to subunit inactivated influenza vaccine. General study findings and limits: That few new T cells are recruited by each seasonal influenza vaccination was the authors' suggestion.

TCRdb independently ran MiXCR on the RT-PCR reads; one entry per CDR3 protein. The sample holds about 500,000 distinct CDR3 sequences; approximately 16% are singletons and the top ten take 2.5% to 3.5%. This receptor was obtained from a man aged 50 to 69 who received an inactivated influenza vaccine. The sequences come from CD4+ T cells sorted from PBMCs, collected approximately 25 months after vaccination.

Written as DNA, the CDR3 is TGCGCCAGCAGCCCGGCGGATGAGTTTAAACAGACCCTCCTCGCCTACGAGCAGTACTTC. Translating it yields CASSPADEFKQTLLAYEQYF. This chain links TRBV5-1 with TRBJ2-7; D not certain. Per the germline V gene, CDR1 is SGHRS and CDR2 is YFSETQ. V lost 4 bases and J lost 2, with 31 bases in between. The CDR3 loop spans 20 amino acids.